This TCR beta chain appears in the sequencing data of a study of cytomegalovirus exposure and HLA in healthy donors. PCR was performed using 60 Vbeta and 13 Jbeta primers. TCRdb's table, derived via immunoSEQ multiplex PCR, lists solely in-frame clones and lacks some. This sample has 75,000 to 100,000 clones, with around 64% found just once. There are 16 residues in the CDR3. J lost 1 base, V lost 0 bases, and 1 base had no gene match. The germline gives CDR1 SGHRS, CDR2 YFSETQ. In this sample, this clone turned up a few times. This receptor was taken from a man aged 55 to 70 in good health and CMV-seronegative. J is TRBJ1-5 and V is TRBV5-1; the match to TRBD1 covers 10 bases. Material: PBMCs. CDR3 coding DNA: TGCGCCAGCAGCTTGGGACAGGGGGCGAGCAATCAGCCCCAGCATTTT. Translated, it gives CASSLGQGASNQPQHF.